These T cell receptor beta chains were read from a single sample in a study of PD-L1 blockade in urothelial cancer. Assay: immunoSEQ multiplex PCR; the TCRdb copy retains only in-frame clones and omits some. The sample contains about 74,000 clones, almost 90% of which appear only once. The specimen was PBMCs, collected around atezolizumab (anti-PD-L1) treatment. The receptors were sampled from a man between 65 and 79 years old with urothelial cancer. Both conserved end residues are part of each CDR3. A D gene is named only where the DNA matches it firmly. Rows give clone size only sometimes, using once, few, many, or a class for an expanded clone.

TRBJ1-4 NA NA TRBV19 TGTGCCAGTAGTGGGGCAGATGCAACTAATGAAAAACTGTTTTTT CASSGADATNEKLFF
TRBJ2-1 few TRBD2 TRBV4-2 TGTGCCAGCAGCCAAGATGGACTAGCAGCCTACAATGAGCAGTTCTTC CASSQDGLAAYNEQFF
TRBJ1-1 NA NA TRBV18 TGTGCCAGCTCAGGCCTTAGCCCGGGAACCACTGAAGCTTTCTTT CASSGLSPGTTEAFF
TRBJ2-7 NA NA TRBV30 TGTGCCTGGAGTCCCGACAGCCCCTACGAGCAGTACTTC CAWSPDSPYEQYF
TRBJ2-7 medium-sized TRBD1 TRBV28 TGTGCCAGCAGTTTAATAGGGATTGGGGACAGGGGTCAGAGCTCCTACGAGCAGTACTTC CASSLIGIGDRGQSSYEQYF
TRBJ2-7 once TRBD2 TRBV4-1 TGCGCCAGCAGCCAACAAGCGGGAGCCTACGAGCAGTACTTC CASSQQAGAYEQYF
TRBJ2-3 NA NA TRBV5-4 TGTGCCAGCAGCCCCCCCCAGGGCGCAGATACGCAGTATTTT CASSPPQGADTQYF
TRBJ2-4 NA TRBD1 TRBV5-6 TGTGCCAGCAATCCGGGACAGGGGAACATTCAGTACTTC CASNPGQGNIQYF
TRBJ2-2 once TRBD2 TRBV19 TGTGCCAGTAGTACGGGACTAGCGGGAGGGCACACCGGGGAGCTGTTTTTT CASSTGLAGGHTGELFF
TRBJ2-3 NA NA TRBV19 TGTGCCAGTAGTATGATGGGACGGGGGGCGTCAGATACGCAGTATTTT CASSMMGRGASDTQYF
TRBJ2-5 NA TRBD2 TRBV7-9 TGTGCCAGCAGCCCGTCGTGGGCTAGCGGACAAGAGACCCAGTACTTC CASSPSWASGQETQYF
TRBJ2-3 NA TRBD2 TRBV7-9 TGTGCCAGCAGTAGACTAGCGGGAGGGATCAGCACAGATACGCAGTATTTT CASSRLAGGISTDTQYF
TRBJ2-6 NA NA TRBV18 TGTGCCAGCTCACGGGCCGGGACAAGCTTTAGCTCTGGGGCCAACGTCCTGACTTTC CASSRAGTSFSSGANVLTF
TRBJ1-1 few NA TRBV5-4 TGTGCCAGCAGCTTGGCTTCACGGGGGTGGGGGACTGAAGCTTTCTTT CASSLASRGWGTEAFF